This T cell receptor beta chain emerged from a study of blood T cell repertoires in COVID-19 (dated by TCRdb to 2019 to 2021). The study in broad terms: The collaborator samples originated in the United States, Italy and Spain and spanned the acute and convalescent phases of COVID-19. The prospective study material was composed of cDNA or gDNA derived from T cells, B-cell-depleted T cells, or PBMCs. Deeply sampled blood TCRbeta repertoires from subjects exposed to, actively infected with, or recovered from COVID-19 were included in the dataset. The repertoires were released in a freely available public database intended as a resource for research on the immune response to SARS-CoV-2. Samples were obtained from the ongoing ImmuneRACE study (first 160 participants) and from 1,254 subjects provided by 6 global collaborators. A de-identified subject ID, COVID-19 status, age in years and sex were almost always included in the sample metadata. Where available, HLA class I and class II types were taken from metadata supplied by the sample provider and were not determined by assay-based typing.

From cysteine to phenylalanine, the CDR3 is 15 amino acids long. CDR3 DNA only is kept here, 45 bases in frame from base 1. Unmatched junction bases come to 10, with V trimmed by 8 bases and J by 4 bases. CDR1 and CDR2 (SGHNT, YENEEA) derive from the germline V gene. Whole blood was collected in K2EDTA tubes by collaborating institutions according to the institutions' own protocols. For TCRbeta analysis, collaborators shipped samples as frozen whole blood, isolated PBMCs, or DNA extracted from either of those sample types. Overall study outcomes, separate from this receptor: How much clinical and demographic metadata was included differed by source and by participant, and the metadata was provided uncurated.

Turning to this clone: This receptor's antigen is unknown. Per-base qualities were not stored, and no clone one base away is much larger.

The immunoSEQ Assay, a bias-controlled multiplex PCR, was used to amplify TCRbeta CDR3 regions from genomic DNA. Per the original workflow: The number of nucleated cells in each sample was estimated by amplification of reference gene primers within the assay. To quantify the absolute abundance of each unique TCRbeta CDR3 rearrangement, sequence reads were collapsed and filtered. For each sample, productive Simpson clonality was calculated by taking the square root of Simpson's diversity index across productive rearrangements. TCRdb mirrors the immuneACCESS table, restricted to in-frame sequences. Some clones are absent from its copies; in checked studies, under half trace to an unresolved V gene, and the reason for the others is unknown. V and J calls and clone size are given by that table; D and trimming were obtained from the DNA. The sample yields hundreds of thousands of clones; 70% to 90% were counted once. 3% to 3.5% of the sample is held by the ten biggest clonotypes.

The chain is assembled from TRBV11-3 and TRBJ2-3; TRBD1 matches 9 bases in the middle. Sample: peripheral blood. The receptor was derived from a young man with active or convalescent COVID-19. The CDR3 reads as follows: CASSPGQGDADTQYF. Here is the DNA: TGTGCCAGCTCCCCGGGACAGGGAGACGCAGATACGCAGTATTTT.